The 9 T cell receptor beta chains listed next were all sequenced from one sample in a study of regulatory T cells in long-lasting Graves disease. Construction of the TCR beta libraries employed iRepertoire HTBI primers in conjunction with Arm-PCR of CDR3 regions. Each CDR3 protein gets one entry after TCRdb re-called the multiplex PCR reads with MiXCR. The repertoire holds some 220,000 distinct CDR3 sequences, with roughly 19% as singletons. Noted time point: newly diagnosed GD, antithyroid drugs for less than 3 months. TCR sequences were obtained from RNA taken from PBMCs. This same sample was also part of a study on T cells in Graves' hyperthyroidism and ophthalmopathy.

This sample comprised peripheral blood mononuclear cells (PBMCs), obtained at new diagnosis, from a patient treated with antithyroid drugs. These receptors all stem from a woman aged 25 to 39 with Graves disease.

In this sample, this clonotype turned up many times. The V gene is TRBV11-2, the J gene TRBJ2-2; no firm D call. Germline values: CDR1 SGHAT, CDR2 FQNNGV. The CDR3 runs to 18 residues. V was pared by 5 bases and J by 5 bases, with 24 bases between. The CDR3 nucleotides are TGTGCCAGCAGCCAAGGAGTCTTCGCGGCGGTCGGGACCGGGGAGCTGTTTTTT. Translating gives CASSQGVFAAVGTGELFF.

This clonotype was observed a handful of times. The CDR3 region has the DNA TGTGCCAGCAGTACCATGTACGGAGGCTACACCTTC. It is translated as CASSTMYGGYTF. The chain couples TRBV28 to TRBJ1-2; no clear D gene. V was pared by 5 bases and J by 8 bases, with 12 bases between. This CDR3 region has 12 residues. Germline V CDR1 and CDR2: MDHEN, SYDVKM.

This clonotype has at least ten counts. The rearrangement joins TRBV20-1 to TRBJ1-5, with no clear D. V lost 6 bases and J 0 bases, leaving 9 bases between the germline ends. The germline V gene encodes CDR1 DFQATT and CDR2 SNEGSKA (reference sequence). There are 13 residues in the CDR3. CDR3 DNA sequence: TGCAGTGCCCGCGATAATAGCAATCAGCCCCAGCATTTT. It yields the protein CSARDNSNQPQHF.

This clonotype has a handful of counts. The chain links TRBV20-1 to TRBJ2-5; D is undetermined. Germline CDR1 and CDR2: DFQATT and SNEGSKA (reference sequence). The CDR3 is made up of 15 amino acids. Trimming left V 0 bases short and J 1 base short, with 12 bases between. CDR3 nucleotides: TGCAGTGCTAGAGATTTCCCCGGCAGCCAAGAGACCCAGTACTTC. Its translation: CSARDFPGSQETQYF.

The V gene is TRBV6-2 or TRBV6-3, the J gene TRBJ2-3; maybe TRBD2 (6 bases). Germline CDR1 is MNHEY and CDR2 is SVGEGT. This CDR3 has 15 residues. V shed 5 bases and J shed 2 bases, with 14 bases lying between them. CDR3 in amino acids: CASSDPRGTTDTQYF. The CDR3 DNA is TGTGCCAGCAGTGACCCCCGGGGGACCACAGATACGCAGTATTTT.

In this sample, this clonotype turned up a few times. In DNA form, the CDR3 reads TGTGCCAGCAGCACAACCACAGATACGCAGTATTTT. This gives the protein CASSTTTDTQYF. The genes are TRBV9 and TRBJ2-3; D gene unclear. Trimming cost V 4 bases and J 2 bases, with 5 bases left between them. The CDR3 runs to 12 residues. Per germline, CDR1 SGDLS and CDR2 YYNGEE.

The rearrangement links TRBV27 to TRBJ1-2; weak D call: TRBD1 (5 bases). V lost 2 bases, J lost 2 bases, and 12 bases lay in between. The germline V gene has CDR1 MNHEY and CDR2 SMNVEV (reference sequence). This CDR3 is built from 15 residues. The CDR3 DNA follows: TGTGCCAGCAGTTTAAACACAGGATCGAACTATGGCTACACCTTC. This sequence encodes CASSLNTGSNYGYTF.

The gene calls are TRBV29-1 and TRBJ2-1; TRBD2 matches at 12 bases. V gave up 6 bases and J gave up 7 bases; unmatched junction bases: 7. CDR3 size: 14 residues. The germline gives CDR1 SQVTM, CDR2 ANQGSEA. CDR3 protein: CSVPTSGRTNEQFF. CDR3 in DNA: TGCAGCGTCCCTACTAGCGGGAGGACGAATGAGCAGTTCTTC.

This clonotype was observed at least ten times. The CDR3 DNA follows: TGTGCCTGGAGCCGCCAGGGGGCTGGGGACTATGGCTACACCTTC. Translation: CAWSRQGAGDYGYTF. The chain joins TRBV30 to TRBJ1-2; 8 positions match TRBD1. The CDR3 is made up of 15 amino acids. Germline CDR1 GTSNPN, CDR2 SVGIG (reference sequence). Trimming removed 3 bases from V and 3 bases from J; junction bases left unmatched: 9.